This entry lists 26 T cell receptor beta chains sequenced from one sample in a study of T cell responses to AZD1222 COVID-19 vaccine. The assay was immunoSEQ multiplex PCR, and TCRdb's table has in-frame clones only and misses some. Of 100,000 or so clones in the sample, roughly 91% were seen once. Sequencing was performed on peripheral blood, taken on day 0 of AZD1222 vaccination. These receptors were collected from an adult in good health.

The rearrangement uses TRBV4-1 and TRBJ1-5; 12 bases fit TRBD1. Germline V gives CDR1 MGHRA, CDR2 YSYEKL. The ends lost 4 bases at V and 3 bases at J; junction bases unmatched: 7. This CDR3 is built from 17 residues. CDR3 residues: CASSPGQGALLNQPQHF. CDR3 bases: TGCGCCAGCAGCCCGGGACAGGGGGCCTTACTCAATCAGCCCCAGCATTTT.

The chain couples TRBV13 to TRBJ1-2; D call uncertain. V was cut by 4 bases and J by 6 bases, with 18 bases left in between. The CDR3 extends over 15 amino acids. The germline V gene encodes CDR1 PRHDT and CDR2 FYEKMQ (reference sequence). The CDR3 DNA reads TGTGCCAGCAGCTGGTCCCGCTCTCTTCCAGATGGCTACACCTTC. It encodes CASSWSRSLPDGYTF.

The count of this clone is one. The rearrangement joins TRBV5-1 to TRBJ2-7, with no clear D. CDR3 length: 12 amino acids. CDR1 SGHRS and CDR2 YFSETQ come from the germline V gene. The V and J ends lost 0 bases and 9 bases respectively, with 10 bases between them. CDR3 nucleotides: TGCGCCAGCAGCTTGGTGGGTAGAAGGCAGTACTTC. Encoded protein: CASSLVGRRQYF.

The chain is built from TRBV28 and TRBJ1-2; D is perhaps TRBD1 (5 bases). The germline V gene encodes CDR1 MDHEN and CDR2 SYDVKM. Trimming took 6 bases from V and 4 from J, leaving 12 bases between them. CDR3 length equals 13 residues. The CDR3 coding sequence is TGTGCCAGCAGGTCGGGGGGAAGCTATGGCTACACCTTC. Amino acids: CASRSGGSYGYTF.

The V call is TRBV7-9, the J call TRBJ1-4, with a possible D match to TRBD1 (5 bases). This CDR3 region has 13 residues. Germline V gene data show CDR1 as SEHNR and CDR2 as FQNEAQ (reference sequence). The germline V and J ends were trimmed by 1 base and 7 bases, with 7 bases remaining between them. The chain's CDR3 is CASSLGQGEKLFF. In DNA form, the CDR3 reads TGTGCCAGCAGCTTAGGGCAGGGTGAAAAACTGTTTTTT.

The chain joins TRBV27 to TRBJ2-1; D is unclear. V gave up 3 bases and J gave up 8 bases, with 5 bases separating them. Germline CDR1 MNHEY, CDR2 SMNVEV (reference sequence). CDR3 size: 11 residues. The CDR3 is CASSFGDEQFF. As DNA, the CDR3 is TGTGCCAGCAGTTTTGGGGATGAGCAGTTCTTC.

The rearrangement links TRBV29-1 to TRBJ2-1, with a weak D call TRBD2 (5 bases). The germline CDR1 and CDR2 sequences are SQVTM and ANQGSEA. The CDR3 totals 16 residues. V lost 7 bases and J lost 1, with 20 bases in between. The DNA of the CDR3 is TGCAGCGCTACCGCTGGAGCAGCGGTTTCCTACAATGAGCAGTTCTTC. As protein: CSATAGAAVSYNEQFF.

In its sample, this clone was seen once. V is TRBV5-1 and J is TRBJ1-2; weak D call: TRBD1 (5 bases). V lost 2 bases and J lost 8, with 25 bases in between. The CDR3 runs 17 residues. The V gene's germline CDR1 is SGHRS and CDR2 YFSETQ. The chain's CDR3 is CASSFLGGTLAFRGYTF. CDR3 sequence (DNA): TGCGCCAGCAGCTTCCTAGGCGGGACCCTAGCTTTCAGGGGCTACACCTTC.

There are a few counts of this clone. The genes are TRBV10-1 and TRBJ2-3, with 12 positions matching TRBD2. The germline V gene encodes CDR1 WNHNN and CDR2 SYGVQD (reference sequence). The ends lost 2 bases at V and 2 bases at J; junction bases unmatched: 11. The CDR3 covers 19 residues. CDR3 DNA: TGCGCCAGCAGTGAGCTTGCCGCTAGCGGGAGGGCTAACACAGATACGCAGTATTTT. This translates into CASSELAASGRANTDTQYF.

Worth noting for this clone: The same CDR3 is also encoded by other DNA sequences in this sample. The chain is built from TRBV15 and TRBJ1-6; weak D call: TRBD1 (6 bases). The CDR3 is made up of 14 amino acids. Germline values: CDR1 LNHNV, CDR2 YYDKDF (reference sequence). Trimming shortened V by 2 bases and J by 4 bases, and 6 bases separated the two germline ends. The CDR3 spells CATSRQGYNSPLHF. CDR3 coding DNA: TGTGCCACCAGCAGACAGGGGTATAATTCACCCCTCCACTTT.

This clone showed up just once. The chain has TRBV12-3 or TRBV12-4 and TRBJ1-3; D uncertain. CDR3 length: 13 residues. V shed 5 bases and J shed 0 bases, with 5 bases lying between them. For the CDR3, the DNA is TGTGCCAGCAGTCAAATCTCTGGAAACACCATATATTTT. Translating it yields CASSQISGNTIYF.

V usage is TRBV6-5 and J usage is TRBJ2-3; 8 bases are shared with TRBD1. Germline V gene sequence: CDR1 MNHEY, CDR2 SVGAGI. V was pared by 4 bases and J by 3 bases, with 6 bases of the junction left unmatched. This CDR3 region has 15 residues. As DNA, the CDR3 is TGTGCCAGCAGTTGGAGCGACAGGGGTACAGATACGCAGTATTTT. Translated, it gives CASSWSDRGTDTQYF.

This chain joins TRBV19 and TRBJ1-5; a possible D gene is TRBD1 (6 bases). The CDR3 extends over 14 amino acids. Trimming took off 7 bases at V and 3 bases at J, with 13 bases between the two ends. CDR1 is LNHDA, CDR2 SQIVND, per germline (reference sequence). CDR3 sequence (DNA): TGTGCCAGTAAAGAGGACAGCAACAATCAGCCCCAGCATTTT. This encodes CASKEDSNNQPQHF.

This chain joins TRBV7-8 and TRBJ1-4; D not certain. V was trimmed by 4 bases and J by 2 bases, leaving 17 bases between them. The CDR3 runs to 17 residues. Germline CDR1 and CDR2: SGHVS and FQNEAQ. This CDR3 is CASSSGIAGTTNEKLFF. The CDR3 DNA reads as TGTGCCAGCAGCTCCGGAATCGCTGGCACGACTAATGAAAAACTGTTTTTT.

V gene TRBV2 combines with J gene TRBJ1-6; the match to TRBD1 covers 12 bases. The CDR3 runs to 15 residues. J gave up 8 bases and V 5 bases, and 4 bases lay outside the gene matches. Germline-derived CDR1 and CDR2 are SNHLY and FYNNEI. The CDR3 DNA is TGTGCCAGCAGTCCGGGACAGGGGGCTTATTCACCCCTCCACTTT. As protein: CASSPGQGAYSPLHF.

The rearrangement joins TRBV5-6 to TRBJ1-2, with 8 nucleotides matching TRBD1. Germline V gene data show CDR1 as SGHDT and CDR2 as YYEEEE. V shed 4 bases and J 4 bases; nucleotides not matched to a gene: 12. The CDR3 runs 16 residues. The CDR3 DNA is TGTGCCAGCAGCCAACTTAATATGACAGGGGTCTATGGCTACACCTTC. This encodes CASSQLNMTGVYGYTF.

V is TRBV19 and J is TRBJ1-4; possible D gene TRBD1, 6 bases. Between the trimmed V and J ends, which lost 7 bases and 8 bases, there was a span of 20 bases. The germline V gene has CDR1 LNHDA and CDR2 SQIVND (reference sequence). CDR3 length: 15 residues. CDR3 region: CASNQQARGSEKLFF. The CDR3 region has the DNA TGTGCCAGTAACCAACAAGCTAGGGGGTCAGAAAAACTGTTTTTT.

V and J are TRBV7-8 and TRBJ2-5; 9 bases are a match to TRBD2. The CDR3 loop spans 15 amino acids. Germline V lookup: CDR1 SGHVS, CDR2 FQNEAQ. J was trimmed by 5 bases and V by 3 bases; bases with no gene match: 7. Written as DNA, the CDR3 is TGTGCCAGCAGCTTTGGCGGGAGGGAAGGGGAGACCCAGTACTTC. Protein sequence: CASSFGGREGETQYF.

The count of this clone is one. The chain uses TRBV7-3 and TRBJ1-1; D not resolved. Between the trimmed V and J ends, which lost 1 base and 8 bases, there was a span of 14 bases. The CDR3 sequence is 14 residues long. Germline loops: CDR1 SGHTA, CDR2 FQGTGA. Written as DNA, the CDR3 is TGTGCCAGCAGCTTAAACTCAGCCGGTGGCGAAGCTTTCTTT. It specifies CASSLNSAGGEAFF.

The chain uses TRBV27 and TRBJ1-1; 7 nucleotides match TRBD1. The junction had 3 bases not matched to a gene; V was cut back by 3 bases and J by 5 bases. CDR3 length equals 13 residues. Germline-derived CDR1 and CDR2 are MNHEY and SMNVEV (reference sequence). CDR3 in DNA: TGTGCCAGCAGTTTGGACAGGTGGACTGAAGCTTTCTTT. This sequence encodes CASSLDRWTEAFF.

The V gene is TRBV7-3, the J gene TRBJ2-2; D perhaps matches TRBD2 (5 bases). Germline V gene sequence: CDR1 SGHTA, CDR2 FQGTGA. V was shortened by 5 bases and J by 1 base, with 8 bases between the two germline ends. The CDR3 sequence is 14 residues long. The DNA for the CDR3 is TGTGCCAGCAGCCCGGGATTGAACACCGGGGAGCTGTTTTTT. Its translation: CASSPGLNTGELFF.

The V gene is TRBV6-1, the J gene TRBJ2-2, with 9 bases identical to TRBD1. The CDR3 covers 16 residues. With V trimmed by 1 base and J by 6 bases, 6 bases remained unmatched. CDR1 is MNHNS, CDR2 SASEGT, per germline. The CDR3 sequence is CASSEDLGQGSGELFF. The CDR3 bases are TGTGCCAGCAGTGAAGATCTCGGACAGGGGTCCGGGGAGCTGTTTTTT.

The rearrangement links TRBV18 to TRBJ1-2; maybe TRBD1 (6 bases). Trimming shortened V by 6 bases and J by 7 bases, and 21 bases separated the two germline ends. This CDR3 is 15 amino acids long. Germline CDR1 KGHSH, CDR2 LQKENI. This chain's CDR3 is CASSHERQAKTGYTF. The CDR3 coding sequence is TGTGCCAGCTCCCATGAAAGACAGGCCAAAACTGGCTACACCTTC.

J is TRBJ1-6 and V is TRBV9, with 12 bases fitting TRBD1. V gave up 1 base and J gave up 9 bases; unmatched junction bases: 8. The germline gives CDR1 SGDLS, CDR2 YYNGEE. The CDR3 is 17 amino acids. CDR3 amino acids: CASSVRDRGPNSSPLHF. The CDR3 nucleotides are TGTGCCAGCAGCGTACGGGACAGGGGGCCCAATTCTTCACCCCTCCACTTT.

This clone is a singleton in its sample. This CDR3 reads CASTRGSGMNEQFF. DNA of the CDR3: TGTGCCAGTACCCGTGGTAGCGGGATGAATGAGCAGTTCTTC. The chain carries TRBV19 and TRBJ2-1, with 8 bases identical to TRBD2. The V and J ends lost 7 bases and 7 bases, in that order; junction bases with no gene match: 9. The V gene's germline CDR1 is LNHDA and CDR2 SQIVND (reference sequence). The length of the CDR3 is 14 residues.

The chain couples TRBV27 to TRBJ2-7; tentatively, D is TRBD1 (6 bases). This CDR3 has 14 residues. V was trimmed by 4 bases and J by 5 bases, leaving 15 bases between them. The germline gives CDR1 MNHEY, CDR2 SMNVEV (reference sequence). The CDR3: CASSSDPDSNEQYF. DNA for the CDR3: TGTGCCAGCAGTTCCGACCCGGACAGTAACGAGCAGTACTTC.